These T cell receptor beta chains were read from a single sample in a study of T cells in localized non-small cell lung cancer. Sequencing used immunoSEQ multiplex PCR; TCRdb keeps in-frame clones, though not all of them. The repertoire consists of over 65,000 clones, with about 81% occurring once and the leading ten covering under 1.5%. This specimen was peripheral blood, taken before any cancer treatment. These receptors originate from a female donor at least 60 years old with stage I lung adenocarcinoma. Both conserved end residues are part of each CDR3. The D gene is left open where the match is weak. Not every row has a clone size; where given, it reads once, few, many or a size class.

- | TRBJ2-3 | TRBV4-1 | TRBD2 | CASSQAQTSRSTDTQYF | TGCGCCAGCAGCCAGGCCCAGACTAGCAGAAGCACAGATACGCAGTATTTT
- | TRBJ2-2 | TRBV4-2 | TRBD1 | CASSQEPGQGGLGELFF | TGTGCCAGCAGCCAAGAACCCGGACAGGGGGGACTCGGGGAGCTGTTTTTT
- | TRBJ2-1 | TRBV2 | TRBD2 | CASSDLAGVFEQFF | TGTGCCAGCAGTGATCTAGCGGGAGTATTCGAGCAGTTCTTC
- | TRBJ2-7 | TRBV11-2 | TRBD2 | CASSPRTSGNYEQYF | TGTGCCAGCAGCCCCCGGACTAGCGGTAACTACGAGCAGTACTTC
- | TRBJ2-3 | TRBV9 | TRBD2 | CASSPHPLAGGYDTQYF | TGTGCCAGCAGCCCCCACCCTCTAGCGGGGGGGTATGATACGCAGTATTTT
- | TRBJ2-1 | TRBV5-6 | - | CASSTNPGDEQFF | TGTGCCAGCAGCACCAACCCGGGAGATGAGCAGTTCTTC
- | TRBJ2-1 | TRBV2 | - | CASSERTRYNEQFF | TGTGCCAGCAGTGAACGGACCCGCTACAATGAGCAGTTCTTC
few | TRBJ2-7 | TRBV4-2 | TRBD1 | CASSHPGQSSYEQYF | TGTGCCAGCAGCCACCCGGGACAGAGCTCCTACGAGCAGTACTTC
- | TRBJ2-5 | TRBV10-2 | - | CASTRASQETQYF | TGCGCCAGCACCCGGGCTTCCCAAGAGACCCAGTACTTC
- | TRBJ1-1 | TRBV4-1 | TRBD1 | CASSHGGDRLIAFF | TGCGCCAGCAGCCACGGGGGGGACAGATTGATAGCTTTCTTT
few | TRBJ2-5 | TRBV5-5 | - | CASSPLGGRSETQYF | TGTGCCAGCAGCCCCTTGGGGGGGCGGTCCGAGACCCAGTACTTC
- | TRBJ2-1 | TRBV29-1 | - | CSVVLNEQFF | TGCAGCGTTGTTTTGAATGAGCAGTTCTTC